The next 18 T cell receptor beta chains were all read from a single sample in a study of OX40 agonist ivuxolimab in advanced cancers. Sequenced by immunoSEQ multiplex PCR; TCRdb stores in-frame clones only, minus some. This table holds tens of thousands of clones, about 94% found once. Material: CD4+ or CD8+ T cells sorted from blood, obtained in a trial of the OX40 agonist ivuxolimab. The receptor source for this set is an adult with an advanced solid tumor such as melanoma, head and neck, liver or kidney cancer.

This sequence joins TRBV7-8 and TRBJ2-2, with D perhaps assigned TRBD1 or TRBD2 (6 bases each). V was shortened by 5 bases and J by 3 bases, with 16 bases between the two germline ends. The CDR3 is 16 residues long. Germline assignment: CDR1 SGHVS and CDR2 FQNEAQ. CDR3 sequence reads: CASSGRGAGDTGELFF. As DNA, the CDR3 is TGTGCCAGCAGCGGTAGGGGGGCAGGGGACACCGGGGAGCTGTTTTTT.

The chain couples TRBV4-1 to TRBJ1-6, with a weak D call TRBD1 (6 bases). The V gene's germline CDR1 is MGHRA and CDR2 YSYEKL. This CDR3 comprises 16 residues. Trimming stripped 4 bases from V and 9 bases from J, with 19 bases between. CDR3 loop: CASSPGELLRGSPLHF. As DNA, the CDR3 is TGCGCCAGCAGCCCAGGGGAGCTCCTGCGCGGTTCACCCCTCCACTTT.

J is TRBJ2-5 and V is TRBV9; 9 bases agree with TRBD2. The germline V gene has CDR1 SGDLS and CDR2 YYNGEE. CDR3 length: 17 residues. After removal of 3 bases from V and 1 base from J, the junction contained 10 bases not matched to a gene. In DNA, the CDR3 is TGTGCCAGCAGCGATCCCCGTGGAGCGGGGGGCCAAGAGACCCAGTACTTC. It specifies CASSDPRGAGGQETQYF.

This clone was recorded once. The chain uses TRBV4-3 and TRBJ2-2, with 9 bases identical to TRBD2. The ends lost 0 bases at V and 4 bases at J; junction bases unmatched: 6. This CDR3 spans 17 amino acids. The germline CDR1 and CDR2 sequences are LGHNA and YSLEER. CDR3 amino acids: CASSQDPASGATGELFF. CDR3 bases: TGCGCCAGCAGCCAAGATCCCGCTAGCGGGGCCACCGGGGAGCTGTTTTTT.

A few counts support this clone. V gene TRBV6-5 combines with J gene TRBJ1-1; maybe TRBD1 (5 bases). V shed 2 bases and J shed 6 bases, with 13 bases lying between them. This CDR3 spans 14 amino acids. CDR1 and CDR2 from the germline V gene are MNHEY and SVGAGI. CDR3 sequence: CASSYGGGSSEAFF. The CDR3 region has the DNA TGTGCCAGCAGTTACGGGGGGGGATCGTCTGAAGCTTTCTTT.

The V and J genes are TRBV4-3 and TRBJ2-7; perhaps TRBD2 as D (6 bases). Germline values: CDR1 LGHNA, CDR2 YSLEER. This CDR3 is built from 16 residues. Trimming removed 0 bases at V and 0 bases at J, with 12 bases between. DNA of the CDR3: TGCGCCAGCAGCCAAGATCGGGACTCCCACTCCTACGAGCAGTACTTC. Its protein product is CASSQDRDSHSYEQYF.

The chain carries TRBV9 and TRBJ1-1; D is undetermined. Trimming removed 6 bases from V and 0 bases from J, with 15 bases in between. The CDR3 loop spans 15 amino acids. Per germline, CDR1 SGDLS and CDR2 YYNGEE. The CDR3, as DNA: TGTGCCAGCACTCCCTTGGGGTCCATGAACACTGAAGCTTTCTTT. This gives the protein CASTPLGSMNTEAFF.

This clone was seen only once. J is TRBJ2-7 and V is TRBV27; TRBD2 agrees at 11 bases. CDR3 length equals 14 residues. CDR1 is MNHEY and CDR2 is SMNVEV in the germline V gene (reference sequence). V dropped 3 bases and J dropped 4; count of bases not matched to a gene: 2. CDR3 coding DNA: TGTGCCAGCAGTTTTGGGACTAGCGGTTACGAGCAGTACTTC. Translated, it gives CASSFGTSGYEQYF.

The V call is TRBV6-1, the J call TRBJ1-6, with D unresolved. V lost 1 base to trimming and J lost 7 bases, with 8 bases between them. The CDR3 length is 14 residues. Germline V gene lookup returns CDR1 MNHNS and CDR2 SASEGT. The CDR3: CASSEVLGNSPLHF. CDR3 DNA: TGTGCCAGCAGTGAAGTTTTGGGAAATTCACCCCTCCACTTT.

The chain is built from TRBV5-4 and TRBJ2-1; perhaps TRBD1 as D (6 bases). V lost 5 bases to trimming and J lost 1 base, with 16 bases between them. Germline assignment: CDR1 SGHNT and CDR2 YYREEE (reference sequence). The CDR3 sequence is 16 residues long. CDR3 sequence (DNA): TGTGCCAGCAGTTTGCCCGGGACACGATCCTACAATGAGCAGTTCTTC. Amino acids: CASSLPGTRSYNEQFF.

The chain carries TRBV27 and TRBJ2-2; TRBD2 matches 9 bases. The CDR3 consists of 16 residues. The germline gives CDR1 MNHEY, CDR2 SMNVEV (reference sequence). V lost 5 bases and J lost 6; bases outside the gene matches: 10. Here the CDR3 DNA reads TGTGCCAGCAGTGACGTGGGGGCGGGAGGGCCCGGGGAGCTGTTTTTT. Its translation: CASSDVGAGGPGELFF.

This clone showed up just once. The genes are TRBV6-5 and TRBJ2-7, with 7 bases lining up with TRBD1. The germline CDR1 and CDR2 sequences are MNHEY and SVGAGI. The CDR3 sequence is 15 residues long. Trimming cost V 2 bases and J 2 bases; bases outside gene matches: 6. DNA for the CDR3: TGTGCCAGCAGTTACGGGGACAGAAGAACCTACGAGCAGTACTTC. This codes for CASSYGDRRTYEQYF.

The chain links TRBV18 to TRBJ2-7; D remains unclear. Trimming took off 5 bases at V and 1 base at J, with 15 bases between the two ends. Germline CDR1 KGHSH, CDR2 LQKENI. This CDR3 contains 15 residues. This CDR3 reads CASSAEWAASYEQYF. DNA for the CDR3: TGTGCCAGCTCAGCTGAATGGGCAGCGTCCTACGAGCAGTACTTC.

This clone was seen once. This chain joins TRBV28 and TRBJ2-3; possibly TRBD2 for D (5 bases). With 3 bases removed from V and 2 bases from J, the gap between germline ends came to 12 bases. The CDR3 contains 15 residues. CDR1 and CDR2 (germline): MDHEN, SYDVKM. CDR3 DNA sequence: TGTGCCAGCAGTTTTAAGGCGGGCTACACAGATACGCAGTATTTT. It yields the protein CASSFKAGYTDTQYF.

The chain combines TRBV15 with TRBJ2-6, with unresolved D. The germline V gene encodes CDR1 LNHNV and CDR2 YYDKDF (reference sequence). The CDR3 extends over 14 amino acids. V lost 0 bases, J lost 2 bases, and 2 bases lay in between. This CDR3 reads CATSREAGANVLTF. The CDR3 DNA sequence: TGTGCCACCAGCAGAGAGGCTGGGGCCAACGTCCTGACTTTC.

The chain is built from TRBV25-1 and TRBJ1-1; D not resolved. The CDR3 loop spans 13 amino acids. CDR1 and CDR2 from the germline V gene are MGHDK and SYGVNS. V was pared by 9 bases and J by 5 bases, with 16 bases between. The CDR3 coding sequence is TGTGCCAGGTCCCGAGATCTTGGGACTGAAGCTTTCTTT. Translating gives CARSRDLGTEAFF.

The gene calls are TRBV14 and TRBJ2-7; TRBD2 matches 14 bases. This CDR3 is built from 15 residues. The ends lost 5 bases at V and 4 bases at J; junction bases unmatched: 4. Germline V lookup: CDR1 SGHDN, CDR2 FVKESK. Here the CDR3 reads CASSEGLAGEYEQYF. For the CDR3, the DNA is TGTGCCAGCAGCGAGGGACTAGCGGGGGAGTACGAGCAGTACTTC. Full variable domain (rest looked up from reference TRBV14 and TRBJ2-7): EAGVTQFPSHSVIEKGQTVTLRCDPISGHDNLYWYRRVMGKEIKFLLHFVKESKQDESGMPNNRFLAERTGGTYSTLKVQPAELEDSGVYFCASSEGLAGEYEQYFGPGTRLTVT.

This chain uses TRBV30 with TRBJ2-5, with 7 bases lining up with TRBD1. The J segment lost 5 bases and the V segment lost 7 bases, leaving 7 bases of the junction unmatched. The CDR3 spans 12 residues. The germline V gene has CDR1 GTSNPN and CDR2 SVGIG (reference sequence). The CDR3 region is CASRQGQETQYF. For the CDR3, the DNA is TGTGCCTCGCGACAGGGTCAGGAGACCCAGTACTTC.